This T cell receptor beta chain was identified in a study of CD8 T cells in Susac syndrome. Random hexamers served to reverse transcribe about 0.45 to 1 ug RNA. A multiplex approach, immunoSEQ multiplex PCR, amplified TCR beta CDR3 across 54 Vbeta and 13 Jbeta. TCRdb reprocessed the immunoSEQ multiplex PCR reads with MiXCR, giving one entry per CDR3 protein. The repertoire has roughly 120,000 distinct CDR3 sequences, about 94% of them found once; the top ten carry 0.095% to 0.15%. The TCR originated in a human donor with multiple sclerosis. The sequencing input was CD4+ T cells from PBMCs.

The CDR3 DNA is TGTGCCACCAGCAGAGATCTGACTGGTAGCACAGATACGCAGTATTTT. Its translation is CATSRDLTGSTDTQYF. The chain joins TRBV15 to TRBJ2-3, with D hard to call. Trimming shortened V by 0 bases and J by 0 bases, and 10 bases separated the two germline ends. The CDR3 has 16 amino acids. Germline CDR1 and CDR2: LNHNV and YYDKDF (reference sequence).